These 18 T cell receptor beta chains were all obtained from the same sample, sequenced in a study of alternative splicing in chronic myeloid leukemia remission. Each library started from around 1 ug total RNA with poly-A enrichment. With the bulk RNA-seq reads reprocessed, TCRdb shows one record per CDR3 protein and no DNA. The sample table includes about a hundred distinct CDR3 sequences. Indicated time point: chronic-phase CML before TKI therapy (screening/day 1). The material was PBMCs or total blood leukocytes (not recorded which), obtained at diagnosis. Receptors originate from an adult with chronic myeloid leukemia.

The chain employs TRBV29-1 and TRBJ2-5; TCRdb lists TRBD1, though no DNA is available to test this call. Looked up from germline, CDR1 is SQVTM and CDR2 is ANQGSEA. This CDR3 comprises 12 residues. CDR3 residues: CSVAGGQETQYF.

The chain combines TRBV19 with TRBJ2-7; the D gene TCRdb calls, TRBD2, cannot be checked with no DNA. Germline V gene sequence: CDR1 LNHDA, CDR2 SQIVND (reference sequence). This CDR3 contains 11 residues. CDR3 protein: CASSVFGEQYF.

The chain links TRBV5-1 to TRBJ2-4; TCRdb selects TRBD2, and the lack of DNA leaves this call unchecked. In germline, CDR1 is SGHRS, CDR2 YFSETQ. There are 13 residues in the CDR3. The CDR3: CASSFGQRELQYF.

This chain links TRBV6-6 with TRBJ1-1. The CDR3 sequence is 12 residues long. Per germline, CDR1 MNHNY and CDR2 SVGAGI (reference sequence). CDR3 sequence: CASRRVSTEAFF.

This clonotype has a single count. This rearrangement joins TRBV20-1 to TRBJ2-1; TCRdb proposes TRBD2, but this gene call is untestable without DNA. CDR1 is DFQATT, CDR2 SNEGSKA, per germline (reference sequence). The CDR3 runs 14 residues. The CDR3 loop is CSATGRSSYNEQFF.

The CDR3 reads CASSQGGGFDEQYF. The V call is TRBV14, the J call TRBJ2-7; TCRdb picks TRBD2, but there is no DNA to check that call. This CDR3 is 14 amino acids long. Germline-derived CDR1 and CDR2 are SGHDN and FVKESK.

The chain employs TRBV2 and TRBJ1-1; the D call of TRBD1 rests on TCRdb alone, since no DNA is present to check it. This CDR3 spans 14 amino acids. CDR1 and CDR2 from the germline V gene are SNHLY and FYNNEI. CDR3 residues: CASSASGASTEAFF. Looking up the rest from reference TRBV2 and TRBJ1-1 gives the full variable domain: EPEVTQTPSHQVTQMGQEVILRCVPISNHLYFYWYRQILGQKVEFLVSFYNNEISEKSEIFDDQFSVERPDGSNFTLKIRSTKLEDSAMYFCASSASGASTEAFFGQGTRLTVV.

The table lists this clonotype with a few counts. The chain has TRBV19 and TRBJ1-1. This CDR3 contains 14 residues. The germline V gene has CDR1 LNHDA and CDR2 SQIVND (reference sequence). The CDR3 loop reads CASSIDQDRSEAFF.

The chain couples TRBV11-1 to TRBJ2-1; absent DNA, TCRdb's TRBD1 call cannot be checked. The CDR3 has 13 amino acids. In germline, CDR1 is SGHAT, CDR2 FQDESV (reference sequence). The CDR3 sequence is CASSLGQGDEQFF.

This chain joins TRBV2 and TRBJ2-5. Germline lookup yields CDR1 SNHLY and CDR2 FYNNEI. The CDR3 is 12 amino acids. The CDR3 protein is CASSYTEETQYF. The variable domain in full, completed from reference TRBV2 and TRBJ2-5, reads EPEVTQTPSHQVTQMGQEVILRCVPISNHLYFYWYRQILGQKVEFLVSFYNNEISEKSEIFDDQFSVERPDGSNFTLKIRSTKLEDSAMYFCASSYTEETQYFGPGTRLLVL.

This rearrangement joins TRBV7-2 to TRBJ1-6. The CDR3 loop spans 14 amino acids. The germline CDR1 and CDR2 sequences are SGHTA and FQGNSA. The CDR3 region is CASSFFLAPGPLHF.

The V gene is TRBV6-2 or TRBV6-3, the J gene TRBJ2-1. Looked up from germline, CDR1 is MNHEY and CDR2 is SVGEGT. The CDR3 covers 11 residues. CDR3 sequence reads: CASSPYNEQFF.

CDR3 in amino acids: CASSLSGGDYEQYF. The V gene is TRBV7-2, the J gene TRBJ2-7; TCRdb indicates TRBD2, and absent DNA this call remains unverified. This CDR3 comprises 14 residues. Germline CDR1 reads SGHTA; CDR2 reads FQGNSA.

The chain is built from TRBV10-3 and TRBJ1-2; the TRBD1 assignment by TCRdb is unverifiable without DNA. This CDR3 spans 14 amino acids. The germline CDR1 and CDR2 sequences are ENHRY and SYGVKD. The chain's CDR3 is CAISEAGVDYGYTF.

The chain joins TRBV19 to TRBJ2-1; as DNA is missing, the TRBD1 call by TCRdb cannot be tested. Germline V CDR1 and CDR2: LNHDA, SQIVND (reference sequence). The CDR3 has 15 amino acids. The chain's CDR3 is CASSIVTGSYNEQFF.

The rearrangement uses TRBV2 and TRBJ1-1. Germline values: CDR1 SNHLY, CDR2 FYNNEI. The CDR3 consists of 14 residues. CDR3 loop: CASSGEGFNTEAFF.

The chain couples TRBV11-1 to TRBJ1-2. CDR3 length equals 14 residues. Germline assignment: CDR1 SGHAT and CDR2 FQDESV (reference sequence). This CDR3 reads CASSPNTGARGYTF.

The J gene is TRBJ2-3, the V gene TRBV28. The germline V gene has CDR1 MDHEN and CDR2 SYDVKM. The CDR3 has 12 residues. The chain's CDR3 is CASRAPGTRHYF. Using reference TRBV28 and TRBJ2-3 for the parts outside the CDR3, the full variable domain is DVKVTQSSRYLVKRTGEKVFLECVQDMDHENMFWYRQDPGLGLRLIYFSYDVKMKEKGDIPEGYSVSREKKERFSLILESASTNQTSMYLCASRAPGTRHYFGPGTRLTVL.